Shown below are 12 T cell receptor beta chains from a single sample sequenced in a study of shared clonotypes between healthy human individuals. Measured with immunoSEQ multiplex PCR; TCRdb has only the in-frame clones, and not every one. The sample records around 1.5 million clones, nearly 99% being singletons. Sequenced material: naive CD4+ T cells sorted from blood. Documented subset: CD45RA+ positively selected. These receptors all stem from a man between 25 and 39 years old in good health.

The chain recombines TRBV10-1 with TRBJ2-7; TRBD2 matches at 7 bases. V lost 4 bases to trimming and J lost 7 bases; unmatched junction nucleotides: 7. The CDR3 sequence is 13 residues long. The germline gives CDR1 WNHNN, CDR2 SYGVQD (reference sequence). CDR3 nucleotide sequence: TGCGCCAGCAGTGTAGGGAGGGAGGGAGAGCAGTACTTC. Translating gives CASSVGREGEQYF.

This chain joins TRBV11-3 and TRBJ1-1, with 7 bases that match TRBD1. The germline V gene encodes CDR1 SGHNT and CDR2 YENEEA. The J segment lost 6 bases and the V segment lost 5 bases, leaving 9 bases of the junction unmatched. The CDR3 is 14 residues long. The CDR3 DNA reads TGTGCCAGCAGCCAATACAGGGGTGCCCCTGAAGCTTTCTTT. Translated: CASSQYRGAPEAFF. The whole variable domain, filled in from reference TRBV11-3 and TRBJ1-1, reads EAGVVQSPRYKIIEKKQPVAFWCNPISGHNTLYWYLQNLGQGPELLIRYENEEAVDDSQLPKDRFSAERLKGVDSTLKIQPAELGDSAVYLCASSQYRGAPEAFFGQGTRLTVV.

The CDR3 spells CATSSVGQGAYEQYF. CDR3 nucleotide sequence: TGTGCCACCAGCAGCGTCGGACAGGGGGCCTACGAGCAGTACTTC. The V gene is TRBV15, the J gene TRBJ2-7; TRBD1 matches at 10 bases. There are 15 residues in the CDR3. V lost 3 bases and J lost 2; bases outside the gene matches: 4. The germline V gene encodes CDR1 LNHNV and CDR2 YYDKDF (reference sequence).

Notes on this clone: The same CDR3 also results from other DNA sequences found in this sample. The chain uses TRBV6-1 and TRBJ1-5; no definite D call. Deletions cut 1 base from V and 7 bases from J, with 8 bases between. CDR1 MNHNS and CDR2 SASEGT come from the germline V gene. The CDR3 runs 13 residues. DNA of the CDR3: TGTGCCAGCAGTGAAGGGGTACGACAGCCCCAGCATTTT. The encoded protein is CASSEGVRQPQHF.

The chain combines TRBV28 with TRBJ2-7; TRBD1 or TRBD2 may be the D gene (5 bases each). The CDR3 spans 15 residues. Germline V gene sequence: CDR1 MDHEN, CDR2 SYDVKM. Trimming pared 6 bases from V and 2 bases from J, leaving 17 bases between. CDR3: CASSSGPGRAYEQYF. DNA for the CDR3: TGTGCCAGCAGCTCAGGGCCGGGGCGGGCCTACGAGCAGTACTTC.

This clone was detected only once. The J gene is TRBJ2-5, the V gene TRBV7-3; 8 bases fit TRBD1. Trimming at V came to 3 bases and at J to 4 bases, leaving 7 bases not matched to a gene. CDR3 length equals 15 residues. In germline, CDR1 is SGHTA, CDR2 FQGTGA. CDR3 sequence reads: CASSLTGVKRETQYF. In DNA, the CDR3 is TGTGCCAGCAGCTTGACAGGGGTGAAAAGAGAGACCCAGTACTTC. Looking up the rest from reference TRBV7-3 and TRBJ2-5 gives the full variable domain: GAGVSQTPSNKVTEKGKYVELRCDPISGHTALYWYRQSLGQGPEFLIYFQGTGAADDSGLPNDRFFAVRPEGSVSTLKIQRTERGDSAVYLCASSLTGVKRETQYFGPGTRLLVL.

The V call is TRBV11-2, the J call TRBJ2-7; D ambiguous. The CDR3 is made up of 11 amino acids. The V end was cut by 2 bases, the J end by 8 bases, with 7 bases between. Germline-derived CDR1 and CDR2 are SGHAT and FQNNGV. The CDR3 nucleotides read TGTGCCAGCAGCTTAAAGGAAAAGCAGTACTTC. Its protein is CASSLKEKQYF. Using reference TRBV11-2 and TRBJ2-7 for the parts outside the CDR3, the full variable domain is EAGVAQSPRYKIIEKRQSVAFWCNPISGHATLYWYQQILGQGPKLLIQFQNNGVVDDSQLPKDRFSAERLKGVDSTLKIQPAKLEDSAVYLCASSLKEKQYFGPGTRLTVT.

CDR3 amino acids: CASSRWTGTNSGANVLTF. CDR3 bases: TGTGCCAGCAGCCGGTGGACAGGTACCAACTCTGGGGCCAACGTCCTGACTTTC. The V call is TRBV7-6, the J call TRBJ2-6; 7 bases are a match to TRBD1. The CDR3 runs 18 residues. Trimming took 5 bases from V and 0 from J; bases not matched to a gene: 10. In germline, CDR1 is SGHVS, CDR2 FNYEAQ. Full variable domain (missing parts from reference TRBV7-6 and TRBJ2-6): GAGVSQSPRYKVTKRGQDVALRCDPISGHVSLYWYRQALGQGPEFLTYFNYEAQQDKSGLPNDRFSAERPEGSISTLTIQRTEQRDSAMYRCASSRWTGTNSGANVLTFGAGSRLTVL.

V gene TRBV7-6 combines with J gene TRBJ2-2, with D possibly matching TRBD2 (5 bases). This CDR3 is 15 amino acids long. Germline values: CDR1 SGHVS, CDR2 FNYEAQ. V lost 2 bases, J lost 2 bases, and 9 bases lay in between. The CDR3 DNA sequence: TGTGCCAGCAGCTTAAGGACGGGAAACACCGGGGAGCTGTTTTTT. It specifies CASSLRTGNTGELFF. Based on the CDR3 plus reference TRBV7-6 and TRBJ2-2, the full variable domain is GAGVSQSPRYKVTKRGQDVALRCDPISGHVSLYWYRQALGQGPEFLTYFNYEAQQDKSGLPNDRFSAERPEGSISTLTIQRTEQRDSAMYRCASSLRTGNTGELFFGEGSRLTVL.

In DNA form, the CDR3 reads TGCGCCAGCAGCTTGGCCATGGGAGGGCCATCAGAGACCCAGTACTTC. Its translation is CASSLAMGGPSETQYF. The chain recombines TRBV5-1 with TRBJ2-5; 7 bases align to TRBD2. This CDR3 is built from 16 residues. CDR1 and CDR2 from the germline V gene are SGHRS and YFSETQ. V lost 0 bases, J lost 4 bases, and 9 bases stayed unmatched.

The J gene is TRBJ2-1, the V gene TRBV5-1; D is perhaps TRBD1 (5 bases). Looked up from germline, CDR1 is SGHRS and CDR2 is YFSETQ. The germline V and J ends were trimmed by 8 bases and 6 bases, with 21 bases remaining between them. This CDR3 has 15 amino acids. The CDR3 bases are TGCGCCAGTTCCCAGATGAGCAGGGTGGGCAATGAGCAGTTCTTC. Residues: CASSQMSRVGNEQFF.

In this sample, this clone turned up once. The rearrangement links TRBV5-1 to TRBJ1-1; 8 bases line up with TRBD1. Trimming took 4 bases from V and 7 from J; bases not matched to a gene: 9. Germline CDR1 reads SGHRS; CDR2 reads YFSETQ. This CDR3 is 14 amino acids long. The CDR3: CASSQRTGFVEAFF. As DNA, the CDR3 is TGCGCCAGCAGCCAACGGACAGGGTTTGTTGAAGCTTTCTTT.